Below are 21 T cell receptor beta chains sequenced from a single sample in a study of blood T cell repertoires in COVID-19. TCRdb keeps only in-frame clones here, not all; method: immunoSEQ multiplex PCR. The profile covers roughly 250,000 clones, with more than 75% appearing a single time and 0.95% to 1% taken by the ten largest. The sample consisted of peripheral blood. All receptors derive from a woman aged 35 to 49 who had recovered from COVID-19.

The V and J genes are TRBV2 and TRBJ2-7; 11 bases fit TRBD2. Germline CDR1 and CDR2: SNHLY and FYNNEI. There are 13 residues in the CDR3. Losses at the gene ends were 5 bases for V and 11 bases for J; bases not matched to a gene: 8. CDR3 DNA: TGTGCCAGCAGTCCCGGACTAGCGGGCGGCAAGTACGTC. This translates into CASSPGLAGGKYV.

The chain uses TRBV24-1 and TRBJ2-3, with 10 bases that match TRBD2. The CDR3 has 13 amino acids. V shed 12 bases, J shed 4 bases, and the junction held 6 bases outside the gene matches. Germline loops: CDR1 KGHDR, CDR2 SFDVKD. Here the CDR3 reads CAAKTSGPDTQYF. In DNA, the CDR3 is TGTGCCGCCAAGACTAGCGGGCCAGATACGCAGTATTTT.

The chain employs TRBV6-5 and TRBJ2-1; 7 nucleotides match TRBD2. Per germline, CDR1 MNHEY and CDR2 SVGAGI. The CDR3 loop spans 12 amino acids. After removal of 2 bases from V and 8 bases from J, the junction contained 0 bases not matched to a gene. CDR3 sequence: CASSYGGDEQFF. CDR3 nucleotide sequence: TGTGCCAGCAGTTACGGGGGGGATGAGCAGTTCTTC.

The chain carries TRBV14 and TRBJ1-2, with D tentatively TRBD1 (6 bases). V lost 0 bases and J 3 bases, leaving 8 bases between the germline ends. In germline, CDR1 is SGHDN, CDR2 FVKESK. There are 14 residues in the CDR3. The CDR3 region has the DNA TGTGCCAGCAGCCAAGATCGGACAGACTATGGCTACACCTTC. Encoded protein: CASSQDRTDYGYTF.

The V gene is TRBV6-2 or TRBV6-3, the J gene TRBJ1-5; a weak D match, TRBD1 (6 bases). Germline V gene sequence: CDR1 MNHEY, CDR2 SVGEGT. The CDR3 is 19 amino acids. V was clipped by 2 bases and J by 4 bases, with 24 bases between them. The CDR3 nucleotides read TGTGCCAGCAGTTACCCCGTCCGGGTGGGCAGGGGTTGGAATCAGCCCCAGCATTTT. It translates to CASSYPVRVGRGWNQPQHF.

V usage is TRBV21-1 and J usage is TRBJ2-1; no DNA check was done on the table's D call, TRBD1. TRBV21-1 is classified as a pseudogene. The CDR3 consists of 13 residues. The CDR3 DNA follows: TGTGCCAACCCCCCCGTGGGGCACAATGAGCAGTTCTTC. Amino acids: CANPPVGHNEQFF.

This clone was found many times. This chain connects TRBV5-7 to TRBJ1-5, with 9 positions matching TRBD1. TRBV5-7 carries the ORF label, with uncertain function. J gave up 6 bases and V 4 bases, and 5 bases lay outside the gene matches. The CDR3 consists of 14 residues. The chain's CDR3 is CASSPGQGSQPQHF. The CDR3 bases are TGTGCCAGCAGCCCTGGACAGGGGAGTCAGCCCCAGCATTTT.

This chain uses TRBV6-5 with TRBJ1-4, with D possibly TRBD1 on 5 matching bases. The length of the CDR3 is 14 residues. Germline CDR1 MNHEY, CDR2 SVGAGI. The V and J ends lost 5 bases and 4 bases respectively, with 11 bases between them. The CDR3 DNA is TGTGCCAGCAGTACAGGACGGAATAATGAAAAACTGTTTTTT. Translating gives CASSTGRNNEKLFF.

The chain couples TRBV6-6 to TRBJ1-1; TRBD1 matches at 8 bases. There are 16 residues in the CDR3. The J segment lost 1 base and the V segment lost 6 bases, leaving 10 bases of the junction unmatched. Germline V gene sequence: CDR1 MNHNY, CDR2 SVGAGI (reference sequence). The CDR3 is CASSSTGDPPNTEAFF. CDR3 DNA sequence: TGTGCCAGCAGCTCGACAGGGGATCCCCCGAACACTGAAGCTTTCTTT.

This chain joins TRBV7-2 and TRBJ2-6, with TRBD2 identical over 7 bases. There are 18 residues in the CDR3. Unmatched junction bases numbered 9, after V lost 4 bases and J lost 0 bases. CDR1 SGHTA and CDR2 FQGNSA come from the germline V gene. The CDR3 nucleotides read TGTGCCAGCAGCTCTAGGACCGGGGGGAACTCTGGGGCCAACGTCCTGACTTTC. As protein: CASSSRTGGNSGANVLTF. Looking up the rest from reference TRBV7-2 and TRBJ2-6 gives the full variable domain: GAGVSQSPSNKVTEKGKDVELRCDPISGHTALYWYRQSLGQGLEFLIYFQGNSAPDKSGLPSDRFSAERTGGSVSTLTIQRTQQEDSAVYLCASSSRTGGNSGANVLTFGAGSRLTVL.

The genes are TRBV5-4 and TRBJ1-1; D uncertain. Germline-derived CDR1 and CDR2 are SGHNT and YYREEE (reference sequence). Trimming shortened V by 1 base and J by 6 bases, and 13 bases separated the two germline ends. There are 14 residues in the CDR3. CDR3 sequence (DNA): TGTGCCAGCAGCTTGCTGGACGCCGGGGCTGAAGCTTTCTTT. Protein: CASSLLDAGAEAFF.

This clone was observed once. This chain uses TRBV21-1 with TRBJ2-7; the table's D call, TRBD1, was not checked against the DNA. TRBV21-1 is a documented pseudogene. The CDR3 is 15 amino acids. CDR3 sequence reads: CASSTTRDRDYEQYF. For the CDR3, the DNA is TGTGCCAGCAGCACCACCCGGGACAGGGACTACGAGCAGTACTTC.

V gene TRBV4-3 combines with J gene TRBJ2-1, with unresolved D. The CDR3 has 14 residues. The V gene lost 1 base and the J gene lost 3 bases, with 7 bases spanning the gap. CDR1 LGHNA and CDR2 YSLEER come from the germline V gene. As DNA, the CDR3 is TGCGCCAGCAGCCAAGCGGTGAGCTACAATGAGCAGTTCTTC. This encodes CASSQAVSYNEQFF.

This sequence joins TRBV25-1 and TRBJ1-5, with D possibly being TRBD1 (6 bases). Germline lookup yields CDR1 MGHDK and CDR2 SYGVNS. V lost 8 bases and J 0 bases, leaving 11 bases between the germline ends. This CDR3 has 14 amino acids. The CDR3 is CASEQTGSNQPQHF. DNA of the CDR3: TGTGCCAGCGAACAGACAGGTAGCAATCAGCCCCAGCATTTT.

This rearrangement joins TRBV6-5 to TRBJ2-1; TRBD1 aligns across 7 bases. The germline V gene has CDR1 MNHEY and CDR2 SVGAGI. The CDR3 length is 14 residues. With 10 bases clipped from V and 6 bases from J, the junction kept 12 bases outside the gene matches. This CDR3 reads CATLPGQRTNEQFF. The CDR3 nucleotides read TGTGCCACCCTCCCGGGACAGAGGACCAATGAGCAGTTCTTC.

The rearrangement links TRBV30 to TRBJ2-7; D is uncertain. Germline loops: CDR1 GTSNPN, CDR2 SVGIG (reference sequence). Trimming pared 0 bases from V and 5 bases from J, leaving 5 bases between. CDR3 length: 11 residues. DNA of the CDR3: TGTGCCTGGAGTGTACTGGACGAGCAGTACTTC. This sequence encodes CAWSVLDEQYF.

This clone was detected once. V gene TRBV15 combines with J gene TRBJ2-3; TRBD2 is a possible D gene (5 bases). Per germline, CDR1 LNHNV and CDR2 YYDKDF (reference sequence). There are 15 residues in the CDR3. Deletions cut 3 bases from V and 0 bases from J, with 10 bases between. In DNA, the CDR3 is TGTGCCACCAGCAGGGCCAGGACTAGCACAGATACGCAGTATTTT. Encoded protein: CATSRARTSTDTQYF.

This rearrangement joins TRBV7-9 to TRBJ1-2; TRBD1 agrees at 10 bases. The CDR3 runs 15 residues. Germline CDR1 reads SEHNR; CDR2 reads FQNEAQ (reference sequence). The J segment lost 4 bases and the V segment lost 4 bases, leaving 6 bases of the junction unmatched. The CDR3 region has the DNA TGTGCCAGCAGCTCAGGGACAGGGGCTGGCTATGGCTACACCTTC. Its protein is CASSSGTGAGYGYTF. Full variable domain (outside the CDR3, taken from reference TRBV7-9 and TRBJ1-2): DTGVSQNPRHKITKRGQNVTFRCDPISEHNRLYWYRQTLGQGPEFLTYFQNEAQLEKSRLLSDRFSAERPKGSFSTLEIQRTEQGDSAMYLCASSSGTGAGYGYTFGSGTRLTVV.

CDR3 protein: CASSTWGGADTEAFF. CDR3 DNA sequence: TGTGCCAGCAGCACCTGGGGGGGGGCAGACACTGAAGCTTTCTTT. The chain joins TRBV11-2 to TRBJ1-1, with D maybe TRBD1 (6 bases). Trimming left V 5 bases short and J 3 bases short, with 16 bases between. The CDR3 has 15 residues. Germline CDR1 and CDR2: SGHAT and FQNNGV.

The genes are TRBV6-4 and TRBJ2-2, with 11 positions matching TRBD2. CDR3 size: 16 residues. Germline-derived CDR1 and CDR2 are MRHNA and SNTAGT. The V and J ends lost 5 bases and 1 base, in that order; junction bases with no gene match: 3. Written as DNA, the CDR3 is TGTGCCAGCAGTCCCGGGACTAGCGGGAACACCGGGGAGCTGTTTTTT. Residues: CASSPGTSGNTGELFF.

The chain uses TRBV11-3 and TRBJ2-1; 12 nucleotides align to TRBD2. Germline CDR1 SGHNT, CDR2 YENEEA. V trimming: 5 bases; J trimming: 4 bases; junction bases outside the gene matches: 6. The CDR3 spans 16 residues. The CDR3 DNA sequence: TGTGCCAGCAGCCTAGCGACTAGCGGGAGATACAATGAGCAGTTCTTC. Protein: CASSLATSGRYNEQFF.